Sequencing of this TCR beta chain was carried out in a study of T cell responses to AZD1222 COVID-19 vaccine. Notes on this clone: The target antigen is unknown.

Method: immunoSEQ multiplex PCR; TCRdb's copy keeps in-frame clones and lacks some. This table has some 150,000 clones, more than 75% appearing once. Germline CDR1 and CDR2: MNHEY and SVGAGI. Trimming removed 2 bases from V and 11 bases from J; junction bases left unmatched: 7. The CDR3 spans 13 residues. Study findings and constraints: Every sample of the repertoires postdated the peak T cell response. Spike-wide coverage was observed for vaccine-associated CD4 TCRs, with dominant responses at 160-218 and 743-854.

This receptor was taken from an adult who received the AZD1222 COVID-19 vaccine. This chain joins TRBV6-5 and TRBJ1-1; 8 bases match TRBD1. The specimen was peripheral blood, collected 28 days after the second AZD1222 dose. Here the CDR3 reads CASSYLGQGRAFF. CDR3 in DNA: TGTGCCAGCAGTTACCTCGGACAGGGTCGCGCTTTCTTT.